These 28 T cell receptor beta chains were sequenced from one sample in a study of shared clonotypes between healthy human individuals. Method: immunoSEQ multiplex PCR; TCRdb's copy keeps in-frame clones and lacks some. The repertoire includes 600,000 to 700,000 clones, roughly 73% of them detected once, and about 1.8% sits in the top ten. The specimen was memory CD4+ T cells sorted from blood. Subset denoted: CD45RA-negative fraction. The receptors come from a woman in her 30s in good health.

The chain has TRBV7-2 and TRBJ2-1; the D gene is possibly TRBD2 (5 bases). This CDR3 spans 14 amino acids. V was trimmed by 5 bases and J by 9 bases, leaving 17 bases between them. Per germline, CDR1 SGHTA and CDR2 FQGNSA. The CDR3 protein is CASSIDTRGFEQFF. The DNA for the CDR3 is TGTGCCAGCAGCATAGACACCCGGGGATTTGAGCAGTTCTTC.

This chain joins TRBV5-4 and TRBJ1-2, with D possibly matching TRBD1 (6 bases). Trimming took off 1 base at V and 4 bases at J, with 14 bases between the two ends. CDR3 length: 15 amino acids. Germline CDR1 and CDR2: SGHNT and YYREEE (reference sequence). The CDR3 DNA follows: TGTGCCAGCAGCTTGCTGGGGGGGCCCCCCTATGGCTACACCTTC. It encodes CASSLLGGPPYGYTF.

This chain uses TRBV28 with TRBJ1-1; D ambiguous. V shed 1 base and J shed 6 bases, with 6 bases lying between them. The germline V gene has CDR1 MDHEN and CDR2 SYDVKM. The length of the CDR3 is 12 residues. Written as DNA, the CDR3 is TGTGCCAGCAGTTTATTGACCTCTGAAGCTTTCTTT. The encoded protein is CASSLLTSEAFF.

The rearrangement joins TRBV25-1 to TRBJ1-1; 7 bases match TRBD1. The CDR3 consists of 13 residues. CDR1 is MGHDK, CDR2 SYGVNS, per germline. The V segment lost 7 bases and the J segment 6 bases; nucleotides outside the gene matches: 8. The CDR3 spells CASTMTGKAEAFF. The CDR3 region has the DNA TGTGCCAGCACTATGACAGGGAAGGCTGAAGCTTTCTTT.

The chain carries TRBV12-5 and TRBJ2-5; D is possibly TRBD1 (6 bases). V was cut by 7 bases and J by 5 bases, with 14 bases left in between. Germline CDR1 reads LGHNT; CDR2 reads FRNRAP. This CDR3 has 13 residues. In DNA, the CDR3 is TGTGCTAGTGCCCCGGGCAGGGGTGAGACCCAGTACTTC. Its protein product is CASAPGRGETQYF.

The J gene is TRBJ2-2, the V gene TRBV19; 12 bases agree with TRBD1. Trimming at V came to 6 bases and at J to 7 bases, leaving 12 bases not matched to a gene. CDR1 LNHDA and CDR2 SQIVND come from the germline V gene (reference sequence). The CDR3 runs 17 residues. CDR3 sequence: CASSRGTGGLSGGELFF. CDR3 in DNA: TGTGCCAGTAGCCGAGGGACAGGGGGCTTAAGTGGCGGGGAGCTGTTTTTT.

A note on this clone: Additional DNA sequences in this sample encode the identical CDR3. This chain uses TRBV5-1 with TRBJ1-3; possibly TRBD1 for D (5 bases). V was shortened by 4 bases and J by 3 bases, with 11 bases between the two germline ends. Germline V gene lookup returns CDR1 SGHRS and CDR2 YFSETQ. The length of the CDR3 is 14 residues. The CDR3 sequence is CASSPGTDGNTIYF. The CDR3, as DNA: TGCGCCAGCAGCCCCGGGACCGATGGAAACACCATATATTTT.

This clone showed up just a few times. This chain uses TRBV27 with TRBJ2-5, with D possibly being TRBD2 (5 bases). The CDR3 has 13 residues. V lost 6 bases, J lost 4 bases, and 12 bases lay in between. Germline-derived CDR1 and CDR2 are MNHEY and SMNVEV (reference sequence). CDR3 bases: TGTGCCAGCAGACGGCAACTAGGAGAGACCCAGTACTTC. Its translation: CASRRQLGETQYF.

This sequence joins TRBV19 and TRBJ2-7, with unresolved D. The ends were cut back, 5 bases at V and 2 bases at J, with 16 bases in the middle. The CDR3 consists of 15 residues. Germline CDR1 reads LNHDA; CDR2 reads SQIVND (reference sequence). This CDR3 is CASSPRPDLPYEQYF. CDR3 nucleotides: TGTGCCAGTAGTCCCCGACCGGACCTTCCCTACGAGCAGTACTTC.

The chain combines TRBV13 with TRBJ2-7; D is perhaps TRBD2 (6 bases). The CDR3 runs 16 residues. CDR1 is PRHDT, CDR2 FYEKMQ, per germline (reference sequence). V lost 4 bases and J 3 bases, leaving 19 bases between the germline ends. CDR3 sequence (DNA): TGTGCCAGCAGCTCAGCCCTGAGGACTAATTTCTACGAGCAGTACTTC. As protein: CASSSALRTNFYEQYF.

The chain recombines TRBV11-2 with TRBJ1-6; D perhaps matches TRBD1 (6 bases). V was trimmed by 5 bases and J by 14 bases, leaving 16 bases between them. The CDR3 totals 13 residues. CDR1 is SGHAT and CDR2 is FQNNGV in the germline V gene. This chain's CDR3 is CASSPTDGQTLHF. CDR3 nucleotides: TGTGCCAGCAGCCCTACCGACGGACAGACCCTCCACTTT.

The sample holds a few counts of this clone. The chain couples TRBV11-3 to TRBJ2-2, with D possibly being TRBD1 (6 bases). V shed 5 bases and J shed 2 bases, with 12 bases lying between them. The germline gives CDR1 SGHNT, CDR2 YENEEA. This CDR3 has 15 residues. As DNA, the CDR3 is TGTGCCAGCAGCGCGCTACAGGGTAACACCGGGGAGCTGTTTTTT. Its protein product is CASSALQGNTGELFF. The full variable domain, its missing parts supplied by reference TRBV11-3 and TRBJ2-2, is EAGVVQSPRYKIIEKKQPVAFWCNPISGHNTLYWYLQNLGQGPELLIRYENEEAVDDSQLPKDRFSAERLKGVDSTLKIQPAELGDSAVYLCASSALQGNTGELFFGEGSRLTVL.

At least ten counts were recorded for this clone. The chain links TRBV6-6 to TRBJ1-5; TRBD1 aligns across 7 bases. After removal of 2 bases from V and 4 bases from J, the junction contained 2 bases not matched to a gene. The CDR3 has 14 amino acids. Germline V gives CDR1 MNHNY, CDR2 SVGAGI (reference sequence). The CDR3 sequence: CASSYGDRNQPQHF. The CDR3, as DNA: TGTGCCAGCAGTTACGGGGACAGAAATCAGCCCCAGCATTTT.

J is TRBJ1-2 and V is TRBV5-1; D remains ambiguous. Germline CDR1 is SGHRS and CDR2 is YFSETQ. The V end lost 0 bases, the J end lost 2 bases, and 11 bases lay between the germline ends. The CDR3 spans 15 residues. CDR3 residues: CASSLAVTLNYGYTF. CDR3 bases: TGCGCCAGCAGCTTGGCCGTCACCTTAAACTATGGCTACACCTTC. Filled out from reference TRBV5-1 and TRBJ1-2, the complete variable domain reads KAGVTQTPRYLIKTRGQQVTLSCSPISGHRSVSWYQQTPGQGLQFLFEYFSETQRNKGNFPGRFSGRQFSNSRSEMNVSTLELGDSALYLCASSLAVTLNYGYTFGSGTRLTVV.

The chain couples TRBV6-5 to TRBJ2-5; D remains unclear. CDR3 length: 10 amino acids. Germline V gene data show CDR1 as MNHEY and CDR2 as SVGAGI. Trimming took 6 bases from V and 5 from J, leaving 4 bases between them. CDR3 in amino acids: CASRRETQYF. The CDR3 region has the DNA TGTGCCAGCAGGCGGGAGACCCAGTACTTC.

CDR3 region: CASRGGQSSNQPQHF. The CDR3 DNA reads TGTGCCAGCAGAGGGGGACAGTCCAGCAATCAGCCCCAGCATTTT. This chain joins TRBV2 and TRBJ1-5, with 7 nucleotides matching TRBD1. The CDR3 runs 15 residues. Germline CDR1 SNHLY, CDR2 FYNNEI. With 6 bases clipped from V and 1 base from J, the junction kept 6 bases outside the gene matches.

A word on this clone: Other nucleotide sequences in the sample specify the same CDR3. The chain combines TRBV27 with TRBJ1-1; tentative D call: TRBD1 (5 bases). The CDR3 covers 14 residues. Germline V gives CDR1 MNHEY, CDR2 SMNVEV (reference sequence). Trimming left V 4 bases short and J 1 base short, with 10 bases between. CDR3 DNA sequence: TGTGCCAGCAGTTCAGGGAGAGGGAACACTGAAGCTTTCTTT. Translating it yields CASSSGRGNTEAFF.

CDR3 sequence (DNA): TGTGCCAGCAGCCGCGCGGGGAACACTGAAGCTTTCTTT. As protein: CASSRAGNTEAFF. The chain links TRBV7-9 to TRBJ1-1, with no clear D. Germline CDR1 SEHNR, CDR2 FQNEAQ (reference sequence). The ends were cut back, 5 bases at V and 1 base at J, with 8 bases in the middle. This CDR3 contains 13 residues.

This clone showed up just once. The chain links TRBV7-9 to TRBJ2-1; 7 bases are shared with TRBD1. The CDR3 loop spans 15 amino acids. Per germline, CDR1 SEHNR and CDR2 FQNEAQ (reference sequence). J lost 6 bases, V lost 5 bases, and 10 bases had no gene match. DNA of the CDR3: TGTGCCAGCAGCCCTAGACAGGGTCTAGGCAATGAGCAGTTCTTC. Residues: CASSPRQGLGNEQFF.

Only a few counts were recorded for this clone. CDR3 residues: CAWSRGTGKFRQPQHF. The DNA for the CDR3 is TGTGCCTGGAGTCGGGGGACAGGCAAATTCCGTCAGCCCCAGCATTTT. V gene TRBV30 combines with J gene TRBJ1-5, with 8 bases fitting TRBD1. The CDR3 is 16 residues long. The V segment lost 2 bases and the J segment 6 bases; nucleotides outside the gene matches: 12. Germline V gene sequence: CDR1 GTSNPN, CDR2 SVGIG (reference sequence).

V gene TRBV27 combines with J gene TRBJ2-7, with D hard to call. Per the germline V gene, CDR1 is MNHEY and CDR2 is SMNVEV (reference sequence). CDR3 size: 15 residues. V lost 6 bases, J lost 0 bases, and 15 bases lay in between. In DNA, the CDR3 is TGTGCCAGCAGCCTTGTCATGCAGAGCTCCTACGAGCAGTACTTC. Protein sequence: CASSLVMQSSYEQYF.

The chain carries TRBV6-1 and TRBJ2-7; TRBD1 might be the D (6 bases). Germline V CDR1 and CDR2: MNHNS, SASEGT. The CDR3 has 14 residues. Trimming took off 0 bases at V and 6 bases at J, with 12 bases between the two ends. CDR3 amino acids: CASSEAPGVFEQYF. CDR3 sequence (DNA): TGTGCCAGCAGTGAAGCTCCAGGGGTGTTCGAGCAGTACTTC.

This clone was counted only a few times. This rearrangement joins TRBV5-1 to TRBJ2-1; TRBD2 might be the D (5 bases). CDR1 SGHRS and CDR2 YFSETQ come from the germline V gene. V dropped 6 bases and J dropped 2 bases, with 12 bases sitting between them. The CDR3 length is 14 residues. The CDR3 DNA follows: TGCGCCAGCACCTTAGGAGGCACCTACAATGAGCAGTTCTTC. It codes for CASTLGGTYNEQFF.

This clone was seen once. This chain uses TRBV15 with TRBJ1-5, with D tentatively TRBD1 (6 bases). This CDR3 spans 15 amino acids. Trimming shortened V by 1 base and J by 1 base, and 8 bases separated the two germline ends. Per the germline V gene, CDR1 is LNHNV and CDR2 is YYDKDF (reference sequence). CDR3 bases: TGTGCCACCAGCAGAGCAGGGGTGAGCAATCAGCCCCAGCATTTT. It specifies CATSRAGVSNQPQHF. Full variable domain (rest looked up from reference TRBV15 and TRBJ1-5): DAMVIQNPRYQVTQFGKPVTLSCSQTLNHNVMYWYQQKSSQAPKLLFHYYDKDFNNEADTPDNFQSRRPNTSFCFLDIRSPGLGDTAMYLCATSRAGVSNQPQHFGDGTRLSIL.

This sequence joins TRBV28 and TRBJ1-2; D perhaps matches TRBD1 (6 bases). Germline CDR1 is MDHEN and CDR2 is SYDVKM. The CDR3 length is 16 residues. Trimming took off 6 bases at V and 0 bases at J, with 17 bases between the two ends. The CDR3 here is CASRTRTGPSNYGYTF. The CDR3 nucleotides read TGTGCCAGCAGAACTCGAACAGGGCCCTCTAACTATGGCTACACCTTC.

The rearrangement joins TRBV6-6 to TRBJ2-1; the D gene is possibly TRBD1 (6 bases). Germline V CDR1 and CDR2: MNHNY, SVGAGI (reference sequence). The CDR3 runs 14 residues. Trimming shortened V by 5 bases and J by 4 bases, and 12 bases separated the two germline ends. As DNA, the CDR3 is TGTGCCAGCAGTGGGGGCGGCCGATACAATGAGCAGTTCTTC. Translation gives CASSGGGRYNEQFF.

A word on this clone: This sample also contains other DNA sequences that code for the same CDR3. This chain connects TRBV18 to TRBJ2-5; D perhaps matches TRBD2 (5 bases). The germline gives CDR1 KGHSH, CDR2 LQKENI. V lost 3 bases to trimming and J lost 1 base, with 6 bases between them. The CDR3 is 13 residues long. This CDR3 reads CASSPGVQETQYF. CDR3 sequence (DNA): TGTGCCAGCTCACCCGGGGTCCAAGAGACCCAGTACTTC. The full variable domain, with the rest looked up from reference TRBV18 and TRBJ2-5, is NAGVMQNPRHLVRRRGQEARLRCSPMKGHSHVYWYRQLPEEGLKFMVYLQKENIIDESGMPKERFSAEFPKEGPSILRIQQVVRGDSAAYFCASSPGVQETQYFGPGTRLLVL.

Note on this clone: The sample carries other DNA sequences with the same CDR3. The V and J genes are TRBV11-2 and TRBJ2-1; possibly TRBD2 for D (6 bases). CDR1 is SGHAT and CDR2 is FQNNGV in the germline V gene. The CDR3 is 13 amino acids. Trimming took off 0 bases at V and 10 bases at J, with 10 bases between the two ends. Here the CDR3 reads CASSLDRTSEQFF. The DNA of the CDR3 is TGTGCCAGCAGCTTAGATCGTACTAGCGAGCAGTTCTTC.